This paragraph reports one T cell receptor (beta chain). Its antigen is currently not known. No base-level quality is on record; no much larger clone is a single base apart. What the time point label conveys for this sample: after dendritic cell vaccination, including at tumor progression/relapse. Patients were selected on the basis of adequate residual fresh-frozen tumor tissue and more than two years of available survival data. An isocitrate dehydrogenase mutation was not carried by any of the glioblastoma patients, although molecular status was otherwise variable. PBMC were collected before vaccination, two weeks after the third vaccination, and at tumor progression if tumor progression occurred. Genomic DNA was extracted with the Qiagen DNeasy Blood extraction Kit. This sample is drawn from a study of glioma-infiltrating T cells after dendritic cell vaccination listed by TCRdb under 2016. In terms of the full investigation: Of the 15 or so glioblastoma patients in the cohort, all drawn from Phase I and II dendritic cell vaccination trials, 9 were newly diagnosed and 6 had recurrent disease. Tumor-infiltrating lymphocyte content was quantified and tumor and blood repertoires were compared in dendritic cell-vaccinated glioblastoma patients by deep sequencing of TCR beta CDR3 regions. To make the vaccine, monocyte-derived dendritic cells were cultured for roughly seven days with IL-4 and GM-CSF and then pulsed overnight with autologous tumor lysate. Between the early 2000s and the early 2010s, the patients were given dendritic cell vaccination pulsed with autologous tumor lysate. Survival after dendritic cell vaccination was correlated with TCR sequencing metrics, including TIL content and tumor-blood repertoire overlap. Three intradermal dendritic cell vaccine injections were administered to patients at biweekly intervals in the arm below the axilla. Overall study results and their limits: TCR clonality showed no direct relationship with survival, which suggests that a diverse polyclonal response may be important. Longer time to progression and overall survival after dendritic cell vaccination were predicted by higher estimated pretreatment TIL content. The TCR overlap response model with three groups was called speculative and said to need prospective validation. The cohort was small and heterogeneous, few patients had complete blood and tumor sets, and even fewer had initial-recurrent tumor pairs.

Using the immunoSEQ assay, TCRB CDR3 regions were amplified from approximately 2.1 micrograms of genomic DNA, or from all available DNA when less than that was on hand. The multiplex PCR employed 60 forward primers targeting TCR V beta segments and 13 reverse primers targeting J beta segments. To estimate the number of reads per starting template, synthetic control templates were added to each sample at limiting dilution. Sequencing produced 87 bp reads on the Illumina HiSeq System. Regarding the original processing steps: PCR and sequencing errors were removed by a nearest neighbor algorithm that merged closely related sequences. TCR overlap was measured as the percentage of unique tumor TCR beta sequences also present in the same patient's peripheral blood. Sourced from immuneACCESS, this table was stored by TCRdb with only in-frame sequences that have V and J called. A share of the clones is absent; for the studies checked, an unresolved V gene accounts for under half, and the remainder has no known explanation. That table gives V, J and clone size, and the DNA gave D and trimming. The sample data list about 110,000 clones, and almost 90% of these were observed just once. The leading ten clones occupy over 2.5% of the sample.

Its CDR3 holds 13 amino acids, cysteine through phenylalanine. Solely the CDR3 DNA is kept, with 39 bases framed from the first base. Taken from the germline V gene, the CDR1 and CDR2 loops are SGHRS and YFSETQ. The trim is 3 bases for V and 6 bases for J, with a gap of 13 bases between the germline ends. This material consisted of blood, taken after dendritic cell vaccination. Here the chain combines TRBV5-1 and TRBJ2-7, and possibly TRBD1, on 6 matching bases. The sequence was collected from a human donor with glioblastoma. This receptor carries the CDR3 CASSYNRASEQYF. The DNA sequence follows: TGCGCCAGCAGCTACAACAGGGCCTCCGAGCAGTACTTC.